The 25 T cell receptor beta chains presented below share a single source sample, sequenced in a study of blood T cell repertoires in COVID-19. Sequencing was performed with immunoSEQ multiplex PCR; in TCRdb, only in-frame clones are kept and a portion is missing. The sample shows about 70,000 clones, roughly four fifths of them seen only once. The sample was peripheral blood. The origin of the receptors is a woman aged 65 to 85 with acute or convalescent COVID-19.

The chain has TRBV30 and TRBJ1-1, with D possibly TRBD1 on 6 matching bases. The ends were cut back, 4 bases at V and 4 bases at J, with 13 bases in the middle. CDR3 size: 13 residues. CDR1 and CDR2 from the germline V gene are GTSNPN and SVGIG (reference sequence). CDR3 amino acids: CAWTREGGTEAFF. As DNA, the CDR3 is TGTGCCTGGACCCGGGAGGGGGGCACTGAAGCTTTCTTT. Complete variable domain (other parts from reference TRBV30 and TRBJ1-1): SQTIHQWPATLVQPVGSPLSLECTVEGTSNPNLYWYRQAAGRGLQLLFYSVGIGQISSEVPQNLSASRPQDRQFILSSKKLLLSDSGFYLCAWTREGGTEAFFGQGTRLTVV.

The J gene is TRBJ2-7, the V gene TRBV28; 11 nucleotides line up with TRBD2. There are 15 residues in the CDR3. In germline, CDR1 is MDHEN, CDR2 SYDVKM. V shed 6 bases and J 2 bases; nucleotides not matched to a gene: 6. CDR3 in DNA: TGTGCCAGCAGCCTGACTAGCGGGAACCCCTACGAGCAGTACTTC. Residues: CASSLTSGNPYEQYF.

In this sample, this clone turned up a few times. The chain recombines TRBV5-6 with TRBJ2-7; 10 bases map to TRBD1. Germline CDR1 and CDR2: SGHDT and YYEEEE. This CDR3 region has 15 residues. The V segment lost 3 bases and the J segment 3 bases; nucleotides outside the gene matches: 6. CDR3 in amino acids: CASSSLGTGDYEQYF. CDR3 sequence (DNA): TGTGCCAGCAGCTCCTTGGGGACAGGGGACTACGAGCAGTACTTC. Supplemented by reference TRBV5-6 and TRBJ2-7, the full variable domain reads DAGVTQSPTHLIKTRGQQVTLRCSPKSGHDTVSWYQQALGQGPQFIFQYYEEEERQRGNFPDRFSGHQFPNYSSELNVNALLLGDSALYLCASSSLGTGDYEQYFGPGTRLTVT.

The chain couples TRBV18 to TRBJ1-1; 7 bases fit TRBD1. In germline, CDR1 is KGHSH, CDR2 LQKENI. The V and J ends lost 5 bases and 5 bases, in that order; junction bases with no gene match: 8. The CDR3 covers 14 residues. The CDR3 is CASSTDRLRTEAFF. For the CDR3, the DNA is TGTGCCAGCTCAACGGACAGGTTAAGAACTGAAGCTTTCTTT.

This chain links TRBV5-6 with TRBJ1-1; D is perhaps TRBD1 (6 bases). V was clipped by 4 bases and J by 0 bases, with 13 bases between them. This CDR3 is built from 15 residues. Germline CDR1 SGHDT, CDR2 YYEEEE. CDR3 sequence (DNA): TGTGCCAGCAGCCCACGGACAGTCTTGAACACTGAAGCTTTCTTT. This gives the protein CASSPRTVLNTEAFF. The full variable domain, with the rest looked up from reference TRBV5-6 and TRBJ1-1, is DAGVTQSPTHLIKTRGQQVTLRCSPKSGHDTVSWYQQALGQGPQFIFQYYEEEERQRGNFPDRFSGHQFPNYSSELNVNALLLGDSALYLCASSPRTVLNTEAFFGQGTRLTVV.

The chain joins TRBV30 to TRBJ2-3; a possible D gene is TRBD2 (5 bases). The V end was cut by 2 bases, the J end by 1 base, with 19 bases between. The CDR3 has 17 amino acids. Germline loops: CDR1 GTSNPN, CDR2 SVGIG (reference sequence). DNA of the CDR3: TGTGCCTGGAGTCCCCCTGGTTCTAGCTTTGGCACAGATACGCAGTATTTT. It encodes CAWSPPGSSFGTDTQYF.

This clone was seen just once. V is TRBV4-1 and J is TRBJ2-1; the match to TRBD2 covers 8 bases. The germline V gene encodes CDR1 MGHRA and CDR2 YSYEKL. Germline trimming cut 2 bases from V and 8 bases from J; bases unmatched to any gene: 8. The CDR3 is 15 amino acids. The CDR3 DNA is TGCGCCAGCAGCCAATCCTCAGCGGGAGTGGATGAGCAGTTCTTC. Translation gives CASSQSSAGVDEQFF.

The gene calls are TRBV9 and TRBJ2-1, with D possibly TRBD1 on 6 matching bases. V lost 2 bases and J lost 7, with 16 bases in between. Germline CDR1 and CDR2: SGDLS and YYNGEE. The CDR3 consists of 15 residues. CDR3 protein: CASSVGLGAKNEQFF. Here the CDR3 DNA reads TGTGCCAGCAGCGTCGGATTGGGGGCAAAAAATGAGCAGTTCTTC.

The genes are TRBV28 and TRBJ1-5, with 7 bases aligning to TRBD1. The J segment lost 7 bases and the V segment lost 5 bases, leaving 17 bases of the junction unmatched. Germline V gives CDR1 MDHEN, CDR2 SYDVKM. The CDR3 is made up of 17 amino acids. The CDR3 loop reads CASSGGNSGTVLQPQHF. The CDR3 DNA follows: TGTGCCAGCAGTGGGGGGAATTCCGGGACAGTATTACAGCCCCAGCATTTT.

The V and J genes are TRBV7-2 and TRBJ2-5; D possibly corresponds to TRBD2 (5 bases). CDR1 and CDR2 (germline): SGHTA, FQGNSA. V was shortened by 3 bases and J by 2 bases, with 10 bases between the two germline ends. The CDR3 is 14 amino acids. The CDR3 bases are TGTGCCAGCAGCTTTTCGACGGGGCAAGAGACCCAGTACTTC. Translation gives CASSFSTGQETQYF.

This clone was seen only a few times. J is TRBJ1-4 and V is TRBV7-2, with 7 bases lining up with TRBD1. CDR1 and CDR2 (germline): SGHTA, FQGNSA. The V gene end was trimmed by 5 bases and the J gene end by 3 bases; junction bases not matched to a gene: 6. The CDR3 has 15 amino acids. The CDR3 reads CASSQRQGSNEKLFF. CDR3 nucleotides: TGTGCCAGCAGCCAGCGACAGGGTTCTAATGAAAAACTGTTTTTT.

The CDR3 loop reads CASSLGDRVYNEQFF. Here the CDR3 DNA reads TGTGCCAGCAGTTTAGGGGACAGGGTCTACAATGAGCAGTTCTTC. The chain employs TRBV28 and TRBJ2-1; 9 nucleotides agree with TRBD1. This CDR3 comprises 15 residues. Germline values: CDR1 MDHEN, CDR2 SYDVKM. V was clipped by 2 bases and J by 3 bases; unmatched bases: 2.

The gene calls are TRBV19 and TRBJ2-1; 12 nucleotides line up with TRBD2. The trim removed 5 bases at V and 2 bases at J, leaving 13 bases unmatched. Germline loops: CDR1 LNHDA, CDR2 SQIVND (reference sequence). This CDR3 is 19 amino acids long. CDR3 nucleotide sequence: TGTGCCAGTAGTGGCCCCCTAACTAGCGGGAGGATCACCTACAATGAGCAGTTCTTC. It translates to CASSGPLTSGRITYNEQFF. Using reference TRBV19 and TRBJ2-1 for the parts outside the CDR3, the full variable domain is DGGITQSPKYLFRKEGQNVTLSCEQNLNHDAMYWYRQDPGQGLRLIYYSQIVNDFQKGDIAEGYSVSREKKESFPLTVTSAQKNPTAFYLCASSGPLTSGRITYNEQFFGPGTRLTVL.

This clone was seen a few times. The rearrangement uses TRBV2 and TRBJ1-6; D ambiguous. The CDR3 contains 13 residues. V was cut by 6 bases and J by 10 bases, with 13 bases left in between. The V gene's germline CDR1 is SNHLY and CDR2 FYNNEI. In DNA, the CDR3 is TGTGCCAGCAGAAGAGGCCTTTTATCACCCCTCCACTTT. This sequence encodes CASRRGLLSPLHF. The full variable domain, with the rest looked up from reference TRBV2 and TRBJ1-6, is EPEVTQTPSHQVTQMGQEVILRCVPISNHLYFYWYRQILGQKVEFLVSFYNNEISEKSEIFDDQFSVERPDGSNFTLKIRSTKLEDSAMYFCASRRGLLSPLHFGNGTRLTVT.

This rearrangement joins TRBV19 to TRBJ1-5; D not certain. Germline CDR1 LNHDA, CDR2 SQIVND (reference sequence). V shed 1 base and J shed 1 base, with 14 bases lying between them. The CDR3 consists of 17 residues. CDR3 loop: CASSIVGSGASNQPQHF. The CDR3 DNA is TGTGCCAGTAGTATAGTTGGGAGTGGAGCCAGCAATCAGCCCCAGCATTTT.

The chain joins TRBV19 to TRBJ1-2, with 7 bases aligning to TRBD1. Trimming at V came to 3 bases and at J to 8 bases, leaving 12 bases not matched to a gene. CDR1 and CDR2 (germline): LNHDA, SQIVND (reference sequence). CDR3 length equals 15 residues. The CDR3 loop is CASSISRDRVVGYTF. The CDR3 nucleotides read TGTGCCAGTAGTATTTCAAGAGACAGGGTAGTCGGCTACACCTTC.

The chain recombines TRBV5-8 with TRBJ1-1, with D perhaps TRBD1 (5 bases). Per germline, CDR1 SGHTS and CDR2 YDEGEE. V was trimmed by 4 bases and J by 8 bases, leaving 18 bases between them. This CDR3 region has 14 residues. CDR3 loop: CASSVTEGGREAFF. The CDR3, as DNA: TGTGCCAGCAGCGTGACAGAAGGTGGCAGGGAAGCTTTCTTT.

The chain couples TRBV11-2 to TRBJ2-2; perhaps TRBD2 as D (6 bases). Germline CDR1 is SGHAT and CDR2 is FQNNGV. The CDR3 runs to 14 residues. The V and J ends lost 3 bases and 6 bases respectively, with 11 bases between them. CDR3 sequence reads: CASSFGRGSGELFF. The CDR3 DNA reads TGTGCCAGCAGCTTCGGCCGGGGGTCCGGGGAGCTGTTTTTT.

Written as DNA, the CDR3 is TGTGCCAGTAGCCAACCCGACAGGGGCTTCACTGAAGCTTTCTTT. Residues: CASSQPDRGFTEAFF. This chain joins TRBV19 and TRBJ1-1, with 8 bases matching TRBD1. The CDR3 length is 15 residues. Germline V gene lookup returns CDR1 LNHDA and CDR2 SQIVND (reference sequence). V lost 6 bases, J lost 4 bases, and 10 bases stayed unmatched.

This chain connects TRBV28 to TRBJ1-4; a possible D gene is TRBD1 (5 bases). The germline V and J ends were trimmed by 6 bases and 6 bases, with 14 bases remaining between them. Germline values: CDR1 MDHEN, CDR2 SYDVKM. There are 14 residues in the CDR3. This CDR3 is CASRIELRDEKLFF. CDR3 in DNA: TGTGCCAGCAGAATTGAACTCAGGGATGAAAAACTGTTTTTT.

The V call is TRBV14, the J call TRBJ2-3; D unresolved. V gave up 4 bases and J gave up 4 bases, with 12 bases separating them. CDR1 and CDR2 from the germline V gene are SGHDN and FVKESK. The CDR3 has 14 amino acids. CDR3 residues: CASSRSGRADTQYF. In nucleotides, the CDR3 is TGTGCCAGCAGCCGTTCGGGTCGTGCAGATACGCAGTATTTT. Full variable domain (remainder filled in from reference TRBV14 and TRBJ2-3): EAGVTQFPSHSVIEKGQTVTLRCDPISGHDNLYWYRRVMGKEIKFLLHFVKESKQDESGMPNNRFLAERTGGTYSTLKVQPAELEDSGVYFCASSRSGRADTQYFGPGTRLTVL.

CDR3 sequence: CASSAGRAPPDTQYF. CDR3 nucleotides: TGTGCCAGCAGCGCCGGGAGGGCCCCCCCAGATACGCAGTATTTT. The rearrangement joins TRBV9 to TRBJ2-3; TRBD2 aligns across 8 bases. V trimming: 3 bases; J trimming: 4 bases; junction bases outside the gene matches: 7. The CDR3 is made up of 15 amino acids. CDR1 is SGDLS and CDR2 is YYNGEE in the germline V gene.

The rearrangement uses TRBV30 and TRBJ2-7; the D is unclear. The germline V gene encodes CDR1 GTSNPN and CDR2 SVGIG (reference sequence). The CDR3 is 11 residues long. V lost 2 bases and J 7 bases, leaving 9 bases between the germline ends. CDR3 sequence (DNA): TGTGCCTGGAGTCTCTTGGCAGAGCAGTACTTC. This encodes CAWSLLAEQYF.

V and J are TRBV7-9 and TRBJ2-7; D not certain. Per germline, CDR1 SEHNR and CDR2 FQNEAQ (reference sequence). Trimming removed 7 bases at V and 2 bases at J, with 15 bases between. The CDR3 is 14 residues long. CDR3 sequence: CASTHEGSPYEQYF. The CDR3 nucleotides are TGTGCCAGCACCCATGAAGGTAGCCCCTACGAGCAGTACTTC.

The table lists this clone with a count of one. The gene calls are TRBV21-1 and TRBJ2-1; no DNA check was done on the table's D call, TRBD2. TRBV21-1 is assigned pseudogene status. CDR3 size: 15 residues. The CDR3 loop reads CASEAATSSYNEQFF. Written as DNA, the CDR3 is TGTGCCAGCGAAGCGGCAACGAGCTCCTACAATGAGCAGTTCTTC.